This record concerns one TCR beta chain sequence. Antigen specificity is unknown. The junction departs from germline at one end; a sequencing error may be responsible. Profiling relied on immunoSEQ multiplex PCR, and the TCRdb table lists in-frame clones only, not all of them. The sample has tens of thousands of clones, about nine tenths seen once. This specimen comes from a study of OX40 agonist ivuxolimab in advanced cancers. Study-level background: Each dose-escalation patient presented with hepatocellular carcinoma, melanoma, renal cell or head and neck cancer. The dose-escalation cohort was around 83% male, with a mean age of around 60 years, ranging roughly 23 to 85. General study results and limits: Several nonresponders also turned out to have low normalized T-cell clonal expansion.

The CDR3 totals 14 residues. Germline V gene sequence: CDR1 SGHNT, CDR2 YENEEA. The genes are TRBV11-3 and TRBJ1-1; D is undetermined. This TCR came from an adult with an advanced solid tumor such as melanoma, head and neck, liver or kidney cancer. The source was CD4+ or CD8+ T cells sorted from blood, collected in a trial of the OX40 agonist ivuxolimab. The DNA for the CDR3 is TGTGCCAACAGCTCTAGGCCAACGAACACTGAAGCTTTCTTT. Residues: CANSSRPTNTEAFF.